This T cell receptor (beta chain) was profiled in a study of T cells in Graves' hyperthyroidism and ophthalmopathy (dated by TCRdb to the late 2010s). In the study overall: Peripheral blood was collected at initial diagnosis, before any treatment. After sampling, hyperthyroidism patients received methimazole starting at 30 mg daily, and ophthalmopathy patients received high-dose intravenous methylprednisolone. According to the paper, TCR Vbeta CDR3 sequencing was carried out on 135 peripheral blood samples, which came from 40 to 45 ophthalmopathy, about 75 hyperthyroidism and roughly 17 progressor patients. The 100 or so discovery patients were randomly split 7:3 into training and test sets. Prospective prediction of ophthalmopathy was tested in an independent validation cohort consisting of some 20 hyperthyroidism patients and approximately 16 patients who later progressed to ophthalmopathy. The study also compared thyroid tissue and blood T-cell repertoires from about six Graves' hyperthyroidism patients. TCR V-J signatures able to tell the groups apart were searched for in a discovery cohort of some 100 patients, of whom roughly 42 had Graves' ophthalmopathy and roughly 59 had stable Graves' hyperthyroidism. Study-level results and caveats: A 13 V-J signature model separated ophthalmopathy from stable hyperthyroidism, with about 90% sensitivity and 81.08% specificity in cross-validation and 80%/75% in testing. Most expanded thyroid clonotypes (frequency above 0.001) were also detected in blood, a finding suggesting that blood repertoires may reflect thyroid immune responses. No statistical method was used to fix the sample size in advance, and group allocation was not hidden from the investigators. In validation, the model predicted progression to ophthalmopathy a median of roughly 6.2 months before onset, with over 55% sensitivity and nearly 75% specificity.

V and J lose 4 bases and 2 bases, and a span of 11 bases separates them. Looking up the germline V gene yields CDR1 KGHDR and CDR2 SFDVKD. The cysteine opens and the phenylalanine closes a CDR3 of 14 amino acids. Only the CDR3 portion is preserved as DNA: 42 bases, with reading frame beginning at the first base. TCR beta CDR3 regions were amplified from RNA transcripts. A first-round RT-PCR of the TCR CDR3 used the HTBI primer set with the Qiagen OneStep RT-PCR kit. Libraries were constructed in a second round of multiplex PCR, after which size selection and purification were carried out. The libraries were sequenced on an Illumina HiSeq2000 using paired-end 100 bp reads. For the original study's pipeline: Raw data were processed with SOAPnuke, discarding reads with adapters, uncalled bases, mean Phred below 15, or no exact constant-primer or identifier match. High-quality paired reads were merged with COPE v1.2.5, and unique nucleotide sequences were defined as clonotypes. MiTCR v1.1 was used to align clonotypes to the IMGT TRBV, TRBD and TRBJ reference segments. The analysis was restricted to V-J combinations with a frequency above 0.0001, which together covered 99.2% of the repertoires. A TCS score was defined as the ratio of F50 (clonal expansion) to E x V (chaos), with BLOSUM62-based TCRdist applied between CDR3 peptides within each V-J. Welch's t-statistics and random forest reduced some 510 V-J features to roughly 13, which were used in a naive Bayes classifier (R e1071). The public reads were run again by TCRdb, first through fastp at Q25 and then through MiXCR, and only productive beta chains were kept. Merged by CDR3 protein, the rows form single entries marked with the most common genes and DNA. None of the V and J calls come from the authors' own analysis; TCRdb made them. Present in this sample are about 350,000 distinct CDR3 sequences, roughly 15% of which were seen just once. The biggest ten clones account for roughly 19% of the sample.

In the ophthalmopathy patients, disease was moderately to severely active, with a Clinical Activity Score of 3 or more, a NOSPECS grade of 4 or more, and a duration of less than 3 months. Exclusion was applied to patients with uncontrolled infections, other autoimmune diseases, pregnancy or lactation. Diagnoses were established on the basis of clinical symptoms, serum thyroxine and TRAb, thyroid ultrasound, and orbital computed tomography. PBMCs were isolated from approximately 10 ml of fresh peripheral blood by Ficoll-Paque density gradient centrifugation. Total RNA was extracted using Trizol reagent, and RNA quality was assessed on an Agilent 2100 Bioanalyzer. The table lists this clonotype with many counts. What antigen it recognizes has not been identified. Base-call qualities are not available, and no considerably larger clone is one nucleotide away.

The clonotype originates from a woman aged 55 to 70 with Graves' ophthalmopathy. The chain was built from TRBV24-1 and TRBJ2-7; D gene: possibly TRBD1, on 6 matching bases. Sequenced input: blood. The sequenced DNA: TGTGCCACCAGTGAGGGGGCGCGGACCTACGAGCAGTACTTC. It codes for CATSEGARTYEQYF.